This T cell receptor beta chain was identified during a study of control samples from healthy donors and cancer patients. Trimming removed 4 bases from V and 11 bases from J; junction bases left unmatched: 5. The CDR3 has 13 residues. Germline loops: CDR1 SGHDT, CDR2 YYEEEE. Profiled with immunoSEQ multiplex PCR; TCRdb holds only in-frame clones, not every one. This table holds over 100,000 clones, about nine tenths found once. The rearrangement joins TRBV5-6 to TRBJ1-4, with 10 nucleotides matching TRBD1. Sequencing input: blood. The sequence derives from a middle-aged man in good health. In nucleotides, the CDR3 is TGTGCCAGCAGCGCTAGACAGGGGGCGAAACTGTTTTTT. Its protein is CASSARQGAKLFF.